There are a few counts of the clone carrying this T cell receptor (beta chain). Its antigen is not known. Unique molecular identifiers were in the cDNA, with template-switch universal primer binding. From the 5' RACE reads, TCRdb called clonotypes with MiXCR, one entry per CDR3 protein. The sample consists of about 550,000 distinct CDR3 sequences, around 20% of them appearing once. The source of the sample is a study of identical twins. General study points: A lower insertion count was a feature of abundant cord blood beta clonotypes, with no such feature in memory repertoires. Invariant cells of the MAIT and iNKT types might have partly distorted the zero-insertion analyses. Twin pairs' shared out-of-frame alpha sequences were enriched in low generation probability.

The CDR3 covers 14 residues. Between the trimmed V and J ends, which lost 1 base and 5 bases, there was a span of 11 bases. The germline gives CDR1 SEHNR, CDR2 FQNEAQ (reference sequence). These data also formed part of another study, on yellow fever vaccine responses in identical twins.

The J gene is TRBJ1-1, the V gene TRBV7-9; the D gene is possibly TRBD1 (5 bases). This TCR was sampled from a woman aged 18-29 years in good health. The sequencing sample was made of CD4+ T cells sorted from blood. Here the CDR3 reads CASSLVRVATEAFF. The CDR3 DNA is TGTGCCAGCAGCTTAGTCAGGGTTGCTACTGAAGCTTTCTTT.